This T cell receptor beta chain was sequenced during a study of regulatory T cells in long-lasting Graves disease. V lost 6 bases to trimming and J lost 6 bases; unmatched junction nucleotides: 9. The CDR3 has 15 residues. Relying on iRepertoire HTBI primers and Arm-PCR of CDR3 regions, the team built TCR beta libraries. TCRdb processed the multiplex PCR reads anew with MiXCR; each CDR3 protein has one entry. The table shows roughly 500,000 distinct CDR3 sequences, with 12% to 15% occurring only once. The sample holds many counts of this clonotype. Noted time point: newly diagnosed GD, antithyroid drugs for less than 3 months. RNA extracted from PBMCs served as the sequencing template. This sample also belongs to another study, concerning T cells in Graves' hyperthyroidism and ophthalmopathy.

The clonotype comes from a woman between 50 and 59 years old with Graves disease. The V call is TRBV12-3 or TRBV12-4, the J call TRBJ2-2; 8 nucleotides agree with TRBD2. The material sequenced was peripheral blood mononuclear cells (PBMCs), taken at new diagnosis, from a patient treated with antithyroid drugs. The CDR3 coding sequence is TGTGCCAGCAGCCCGAGCGGGAGCTTGGCCGGGGAGCTGTTTTTT. Protein product: CASSPSGSLAGELFF.